These 19 T cell receptor beta chains were sequenced from one sample in a study of cytomegalovirus exposure and HLA in healthy donors. Only in-frame clones appear in the TCRdb table, and some are missing; sequencing was by immunoSEQ multiplex PCR. This table has roughly 68,000 clones, around 89% appearing once. Material: PBMCs. These receptors were collected from a woman aged 18-29 years in good health and CMV-seronegative.

The V call is TRBV28, the J call TRBJ2-7, with 11 bases lining up with TRBD2. The CDR3 length is 14 residues. Germline assignment: CDR1 MDHEN and CDR2 SYDVKM. Trimming removed 6 bases from V and 5 bases from J; junction bases left unmatched: 6. Written as DNA, the CDR3 is TGTGCCAGCAGCCAGACTAGCGGGATCAACGAGCAGTACTTC. Protein: CASSQTSGINEQYF.

J is TRBJ2-3 and V is TRBV4-3; 15 nucleotides agree with TRBD2. Germline assignment: CDR1 LGHNA and CDR2 YSLEER. V trimming: 1 base; J trimming: 4 bases; junction bases outside the gene matches: 3. CDR3 length equals 17 residues. In DNA form, the CDR3 reads TGCGCCAGCAGCCAAGTAGGACTAGCGGGGGGGCCAGATACGCAGTATTTT. It translates to CASSQVGLAGGPDTQYF.

This chain joins TRBV4-1 and TRBJ2-1; TRBD1 matches 11 bases. The germline V gene encodes CDR1 MGHRA and CDR2 YSYEKL. The ends lost 7 bases at V and 2 bases at J; junction bases unmatched: 4. The CDR3 is 15 amino acids. This CDR3 reads CASTWDRGAYNEQFF. CDR3 bases: TGCGCCAGCACCTGGGACAGGGGGGCCTACAATGAGCAGTTCTTC.

The chain carries TRBV6-1 and TRBJ2-2; TRBD2 agrees at 12 bases. Germline V lookup: CDR1 MNHNS, CDR2 SASEGT. Trimming took 4 bases from V and 6 from J; bases not matched to a gene: 3. This CDR3 comprises 15 residues. CDR3 bases: TGTGCCAGCAGTGTCTCTAGCGGGGGGGCCGGGGAGCTGTTTTTT. Its protein is CASSVSSGGAGELFF.

The V call is TRBV4-1, the J call TRBJ2-7; D may be TRBD1 (6 bases). The CDR3 is made up of 14 amino acids. Germline V gene sequence: CDR1 MGHRA, CDR2 YSYEKL. V was trimmed by 2 bases and J by 2 bases, leaving 10 bases between them. The CDR3 region is CASSQLGTTYEQYF. The CDR3 DNA sequence: TGCGCCAGCAGCCAACTGGGGACAACCTACGAGCAGTACTTC.

This chain connects TRBV5-1 to TRBJ1-3, with D possibly TRBD1 on 6 matching bases. This CDR3 region has 16 residues. Germline lookup yields CDR1 SGHRS and CDR2 YFSETQ. V was clipped by 1 base and J by 0 bases, with 11 bases between them. The CDR3 DNA is TGCGCCAGCAGCTTGCAGGGAGGGGGCTCTGGAAACACCATATATTTT. Its translation: CASSLQGGGSGNTIYF.

The chain employs TRBV7-6 and TRBJ2-7; D may be TRBD1 (5 bases). This CDR3 comprises 15 residues. CDR1 and CDR2 (germline): SGHVS, FNYEAQ. The germline V and J ends were trimmed by 5 bases and 1 base, with 15 bases remaining between them. CDR3 nucleotide sequence: TGTGCCAGCAGCCGTGGGGCAGACCTTTCCTACGAGCAGTACTTC. Encoded protein: CASSRGADLSYEQYF.

V and J are TRBV6-4 and TRBJ2-3, with 14 bases lining up with TRBD2. Germline V gene sequence: CDR1 MRHNA, CDR2 SNTAGT. The CDR3 consists of 17 residues. Unmatched junction bases numbered 6, after V lost 4 bases and J lost 3 bases. DNA for the CDR3: TGTGCCAGCAGTGCTCTCGGACTAGCGGGGGGAACAGATACGCAGTATTTT. As protein: CASSALGLAGGTDTQYF.

This chain connects TRBV30 to TRBJ1-4; D is possibly TRBD1 (5 bases). This CDR3 comprises 14 residues. V shed 3 bases and J shed 4 bases, with 12 bases lying between them. CDR1 is GTSNPN, CDR2 SVGIG, per germline (reference sequence). This CDR3 is CAWRPGQVNEKLFF. The CDR3 DNA is TGTGCCTGGAGACCAGGGCAGGTTAATGAAAAACTGTTTTTT. Filled out from reference TRBV30 and TRBJ1-4, the complete variable domain reads SQTIHQWPATLVQPVGSPLSLECTVEGTSNPNLYWYRQAAGRGLQLLFYSVGIGQISSEVPQNLSASRPQDRQFILSSKKLLLSDSGFYLCAWRPGQVNEKLFFGSGTQLSVL.

The chain employs TRBV28 and TRBJ2-6, with D perhaps matching TRBD1 (6 bases). The CDR3 length is 18 residues. Germline-derived CDR1 and CDR2 are MDHEN and SYDVKM. The ends were cut back, 7 bases at V and 0 bases at J, with 19 bases in the middle. This CDR3 reads CASIPRTRDNSGANVLTF. The CDR3 nucleotides are TGTGCCAGCATCCCCAGAACCCGGGACAACTCTGGGGCCAACGTCCTGACTTTC.

The chain recombines TRBV2 with TRBJ1-5; D might be TRBD1 (5 bases). The CDR3 totals 13 residues. Trimming cost V 4 bases and J 7 bases, with 11 bases left between them. Germline values: CDR1 SNHLY, CDR2 FYNNEI. CDR3 sequence reads: CASSVRGRQPQHF. DNA for the CDR3: TGTGCCAGCAGTGTTCGGGGGAGACAGCCCCAGCATTTT. Filled out from reference TRBV2 and TRBJ1-5, the complete variable domain reads EPEVTQTPSHQVTQMGQEVILRCVPISNHLYFYWYRQILGQKVEFLVSFYNNEISEKSEIFDDQFSVERPDGSNFTLKIRSTKLEDSAMYFCASSVRGRQPQHFGDGTRLSIL.

The sample holds a few counts of this clone. The rearrangement links TRBV18 to TRBJ2-7; a possible D gene is TRBD2 (5 bases). Germline values: CDR1 KGHSH, CDR2 LQKENI. The CDR3 spans 16 residues. V lost 6 bases and J 5 bases, leaving 23 bases between the germline ends. CDR3 bases: TGTGCCAGCTCCCACCCTAACGGACTCCCCCCTGACGAGCAGTACTTC. The encoded protein is CASSHPNGLPPDEQYF.

The chain couples TRBV19 to TRBJ1-2; D is uncertain. Germline V gene lookup returns CDR1 LNHDA and CDR2 SQIVND (reference sequence). The germline V and J ends were trimmed by 7 bases and 3 bases, with 9 bases remaining between them. CDR3 size: 12 residues. CDR3 sequence (DNA): TGTGCCAGTAACACAGTGGACTATGGCTACACCTTC. Translation gives CASNTVDYGYTF. Complete variable domain (other parts from reference TRBV19 and TRBJ1-2): DGGITQSPKYLFRKEGQNVTLSCEQNLNHDAMYWYRQDPGQGLRLIYYSQIVNDFQKGDIAEGYSVSREKKESFPLTVTSAQKNPTAFYLCASNTVDYGYTFGSGTRLTVV.

This chain joins TRBV5-8 and TRBJ2-1, with a tentative D call TRBD1 (7 bases). The CDR3 length is 15 residues. The V end lost 0 bases, the J end lost 6 bases, and 13 bases lay between the germline ends. Germline assignment: CDR1 SGHTS and CDR2 YDEGEE. CDR3 coding DNA: TGTGCCAGCAGCTTGGGAGCAGGGGGAGGCAATGAGCAGTTCTTC. Translated, it gives CASSLGAGGGNEQFF.

To note about this clone: Its ends do not fully match the called genes, so a read error is possible. V gene TRBV18 combines with J gene TRBJ2-3, with D perhaps TRBD2 (5 bases). CDR3 size: 15 residues. Germline V CDR1 and CDR2: KGHSH, LQKENI. This chain's CDR3 is CASSPDLGSADMQYF. CDR3 DNA sequence: TGTGCCAGCTCACCCGACCTGGGGAGCGCAGATATGCAGTATTTT.

The chain is built from TRBV12-5 and TRBJ2-5, with D possibly being TRBD2 (7 bases). Germline V CDR1 and CDR2: LGHNT, FRNRAP. CDR3 size: 13 residues. Between the trimmed V and J ends, which lost 8 bases and 0 bases, there was a span of 10 bases. CDR3 sequence: CASRGGNQETQYF. The CDR3 region has the DNA TGTGCTAGTAGGGGGGGGAACCAAGAGACCCAGTACTTC.

This clone was detected only once. This chain links TRBV11-1 with TRBJ2-7; 8 positions agree with TRBD1. The CDR3 contains 15 residues. Germline V gene sequence: CDR1 SGHAT, CDR2 FQDESV (reference sequence). J gave up 7 bases and V 4 bases, and 12 bases lay outside the gene matches. The CDR3: CASSSRTGRQGEQYF. Written as DNA, the CDR3 is TGTGCCAGCAGCTCGCGGACAGGGCGCCAGGGAGAGCAGTACTTC.

This chain joins TRBV5-1 and TRBJ2-5; 9 bases are a match to TRBD2. Germline CDR1 is SGHRS and CDR2 is YFSETQ. The V gene end was trimmed by 0 bases and the J gene end by 5 bases; junction bases not matched to a gene: 2. The CDR3 has 14 amino acids. The DNA of the CDR3 is TGCGCCAGCAGCTTGGTAGCGGGAGCTGAGACCCAGTACTTC. This translates into CASSLVAGAETQYF.

The gene calls are TRBV30 and TRBJ2-7; D perhaps matches TRBD1 (5 bases). Germline CDR1 GTSNPN, CDR2 SVGIG (reference sequence). Trimming removed 2 bases at V and 6 bases at J, with 11 bases between. This CDR3 contains 12 residues. CDR3 sequence: CAWSPRVGEQYF. The CDR3 DNA sequence: TGTGCCTGGAGTCCCAGGGTTGGCGAGCAGTACTTC.